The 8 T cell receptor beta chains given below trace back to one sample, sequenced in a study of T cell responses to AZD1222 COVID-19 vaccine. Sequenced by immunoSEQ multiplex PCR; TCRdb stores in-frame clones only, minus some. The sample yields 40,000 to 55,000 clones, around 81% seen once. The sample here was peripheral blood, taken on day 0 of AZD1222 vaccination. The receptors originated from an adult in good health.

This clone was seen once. CDR3 nucleotide sequence: TGCAGCGTCTCCGGTCGGGGCAATGAGCAGTTCTTC. As protein: CSVSGRGNEQFF. V and J are TRBV29-1 and TRBJ2-1, with a possible D match to TRBD2 (5 bases). The V gene's germline CDR1 is SQVTM and CDR2 ANQGSEA. Trimming left V 6 bases short and J 6 bases short, with 12 bases between. The CDR3 consists of 12 residues.

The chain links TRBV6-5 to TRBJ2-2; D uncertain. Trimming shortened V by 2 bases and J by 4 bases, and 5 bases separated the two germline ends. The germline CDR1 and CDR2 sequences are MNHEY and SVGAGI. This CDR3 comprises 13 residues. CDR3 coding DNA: TGTGCCAGCAGTTACGACCCCACCGGGGAGCTGTTTTTT. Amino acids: CASSYDPTGELFF.

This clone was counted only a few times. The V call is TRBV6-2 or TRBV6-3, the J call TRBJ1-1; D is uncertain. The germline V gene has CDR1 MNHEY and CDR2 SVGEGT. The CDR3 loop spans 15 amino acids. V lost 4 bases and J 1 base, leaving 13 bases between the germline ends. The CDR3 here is CASSFTGAENTEAFF. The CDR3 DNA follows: TGTGCCAGCAGTTTTACTGGAGCCGAGAACACTGAAGCTTTCTTT.

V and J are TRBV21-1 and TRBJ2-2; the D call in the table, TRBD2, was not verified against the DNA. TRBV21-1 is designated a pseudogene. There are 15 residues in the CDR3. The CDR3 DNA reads TGTGCCAGGACCCCGACGGGGGAGAACACCGGGGAGCTGTTTTTT. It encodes CARTPTGENTGELFF.

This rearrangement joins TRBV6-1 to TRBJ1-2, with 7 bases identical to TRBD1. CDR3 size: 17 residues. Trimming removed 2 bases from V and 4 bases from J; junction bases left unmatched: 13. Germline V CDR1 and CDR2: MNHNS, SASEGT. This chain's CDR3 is CASSEHRQTGQIYGYTF. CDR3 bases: TGTGCCAGCAGTGAACATCGCCAGACAGGGCAAATCTATGGCTACACCTTC.

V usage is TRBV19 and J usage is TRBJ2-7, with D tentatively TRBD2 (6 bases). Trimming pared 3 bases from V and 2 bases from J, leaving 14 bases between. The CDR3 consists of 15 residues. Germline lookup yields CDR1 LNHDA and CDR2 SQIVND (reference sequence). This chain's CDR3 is CASSIGTGGTYEQYF. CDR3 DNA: TGTGCCAGTAGTATTGGAACCGGAGGGACCTACGAGCAGTACTTC.

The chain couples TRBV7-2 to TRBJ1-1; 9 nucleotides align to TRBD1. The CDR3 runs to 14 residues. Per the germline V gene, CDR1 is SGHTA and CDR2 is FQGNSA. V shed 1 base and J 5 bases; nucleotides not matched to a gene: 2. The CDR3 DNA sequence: TGTGCCAGCAGCTTAGAGACAGGGGGGACTGAAGCTTTCTTT. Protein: CASSLETGGTEAFF. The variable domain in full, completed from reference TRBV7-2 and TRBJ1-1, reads GAGVSQSPSNKVTEKGKDVELRCDPISGHTALYWYRQSLGQGLEFLIYFQGNSAPDKSGLPSDRFSAERTGGSVSTLTIQRTQQEDSAVYLCASSLETGGTEAFFGQGTRLTVV.

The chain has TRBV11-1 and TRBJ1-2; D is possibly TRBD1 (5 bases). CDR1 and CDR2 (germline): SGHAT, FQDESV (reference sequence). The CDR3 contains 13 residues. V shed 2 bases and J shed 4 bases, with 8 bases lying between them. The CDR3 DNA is TGTGCCAGCAGCTTACAGGGACCCTATGGCTACACCTTC. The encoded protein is CASSLQGPYGYTF.